This T cell receptor (beta chain) was captured in a study of T-cell reconstitution after alpha-beta-depleted transplantation in children. Findings and caveats of the study: The study reportedly traced alpha-beta T cells about two months after transplant to several hundred expanded graft clones. The origin of high day-60 TCRbeta diversity in some patients lay in surviving recipient T cells and thymic progenitors. After one year, T-cell counts and TCRbeta diversity mostly came from new T cells.

This clonotype was seen more than once but under ten times. No antigen is known for it. Molecular barcoding with unique molecular identifiers was used for the TCRbeta library. Each CDR3 protein gets one entry after TCRdb re-called the PCR reads with MiXCR. The sample shows under 250,000 distinct CDR3 sequences, around 7% of them seen only once. The length of the CDR3 is 14 residues. Germline CDR1 LGHDT, CDR2 YNNKEL (reference sequence). The V and J ends lost 0 bases and 7 bases respectively, with 12 bases between them. The sequence came from a boy aged 2 to 10 with acute lymphoblastic leukemia, due to receive a stem cell transplant. The rearrangement uses TRBV3-1 and TRBJ1-1; D may be TRBD1 (5 bases). This material consisted of PBMCs, taken before TCRalphabeta/CD19-depleted stem cell transplant. The CDR3 loop is CASSQDRMGLEAFF. The CDR3 region has the DNA TGTGCCAGCAGCCAAGATCGTATGGGACTTGAAGCTTTCTTT.